These T cell receptor beta chains were read from a single sample in a study of cytomegalovirus exposure and HLA in healthy donors. Profiled with immunoSEQ multiplex PCR; TCRdb holds only in-frame clones, not every one. The sample lists 180,000 or so clones; about 83% were seen once. The sample taken for sequencing was PBMCs. The receptors derive from a woman aged 25 to 39 in good health and CMV-seronegative. Both conserved end residues are part of each CDR3. The size entry is marked missing in some rows and otherwise reads once, few, many or a size class.

V gene	J gene	clone size	CDR3 protein
TRBV7-8	TRBJ1-3	-	CASSPRTGGVGNTIYF
TRBV2	TRBJ1-2	-	CASCRDRDYGYTF
TRBV6-5	TRBJ1-1	-	CASSQTGLNTEAFF
TRBV10-2	TRBJ2-7	-	CASSIQGTPIYEQYF
TRBV6-1	TRBJ2-2	-	CASSEQGTGELFF
TRBV30	TRBJ1-1	-	CAWSKAGRINEAFF
TRBV4-1	TRBJ2-3	once	CASRSGPSTDTQYF
TRBV29-1	TRBJ2-2	-	CSVTSGGHTLGTGELFF
TRBV6-1	TRBJ2-7	-	CASSEGSEYEQYF
TRBV5-1	TRBJ2-7	few	CASSFEGNEQYF
TRBV2	TRBJ2-1	-	CASSGDSYNEQFF
TRBV5-4	TRBJ2-2	-	CASSPGQNTGELFF
TRBV6-9	TRBJ1-2	-	CASSRQGGRYGYTF
TRBV6-5	TRBJ1-3	-	CASRNRAAGNTIYF
TRBV28	TRBJ1-6	-	CASSLTGTGSPLHF
TRBV7-6	TRBJ2-5	-	CASSQTRQVETQYF
TRBV19	TRBJ2-7	once	CASSWSGTYEQYF
TRBV2	TRBJ2-3	-	CASSEWEGGGTDTQYF
TRBV4-1	TRBJ2-7	few	CASSHAEQAPYEQYF
TRBV27	TRBJ2-5	-	CASSLSTGGETQYF
TRBV27	TRBJ1-6	-	CASSDTPGQINSPLHF
TRBV5-1	TRBJ2-5	-	CASSLPGQGDETQYF
TRBV14	TRBJ2-1	-	CASSQRDSPGNEQFF
TRBV2	TRBJ1-3	-	CASLQGSGNTIYF
TRBV30	TRBJ2-2	-	CAWNRAGGHFNGELFF
TRBV29-1	TRBJ2-1	-	CSVGRAGGSPQQFF
TRBV27	TRBJ1-4	-	CASTQWGGRDEKLFF
TRBV5-1	TRBJ2-7	-	CASSSPIGQGLYF
TRBV5-1	TRBJ1-5	-	CASSSGTGGNQPQHF
TRBV5-1	TRBJ2-3	-	CASSKPTSGVTDTQYF
TRBV7-9	TRBJ1-4	-	CASSLSVEKLFF
TRBV14	TRBJ2-1	-	CASSGDRVSGQFF
TRBV19	TRBJ1-1	-	CASSTGTVPTEAFF
TRBV4-3	TRBJ2-5	-	CASRGRKETQYF
TRBV6-1	TRBJ1-2	-	CASSWTVSYGYTF
TRBV19	TRBJ2-7	once	CASSGTGTGNYEQYF
TRBV10-3	TRBJ2-3	-	CAIRDNGGDTQYF
TRBV5-5	TRBJ1-1	-	CASSPPSTEAFF
TRBV25-1	TRBJ1-5	-	CASSEQGTQPQHF
TRBV4-1	TRBJ2-7	few	CASSQVLGSAYEQYF
TRBV11-2	TRBJ1-2	-	CASSLDMGSNYGYTF
TRBV19	TRBJ1-4	once	CASSSTVREKLFF
TRBV2	TRBJ2-1	once	CASSLGANNEQFF
TRBV7-9	TRBJ1-1	-	CASSLVPSLYTEAFF
TRBV5-1	TRBJ1-2	-	CASSPGHNYGYTF
TRBV7-9	TRBJ2-7	few	CASSFQGYEQYF
TRBV19	TRBJ2-3	-	CASMKRGAREDTQYF
TRBV5-3	TRBJ2-5	once	CARSFPLRLAGGRETQYF
TRBV29-1	TRBJ1-3	-	CSVEERQGANTIYF
TRBV29-1	TRBJ2-1	once	CSVYERGVRVEQFF
TRBV19	TRBJ2-7	-	CASSISPVERGTYEQYF
TRBV6-6	TRBJ1-1	-	CASSYSGTGSNTEAFF
TRBV14	TRBJ1-1	-	CASSMTETGIWYTEAFF
TRBV4-1	TRBJ1-5	-	CASSPMVGANSNQPQHF